This T cell receptor (beta chain) was found in a study of post-analysis software for immune sequencing data. Overall study context: Courses of disease covered relapsing-remitting, secondary progressive and progressive-relapsing multiple sclerosis. The study, taken as a whole, reports: Patients used roughly five TRBV segments, including TRBV5-6, TRBV5-1 and TRBV20-1, more often than controls.

Comments on this clonotype: Its target is not known.

TCR beta libraries were prepared from cDNA with unique molecular identifiers. TCRdb re-called the PCR reads with MiXCR, one entry per CDR3 protein. The sample lists approximately 730,000 distinct CDR3 sequences; 40% to 55% were seen once. V lost 6 bases and J lost 1; bases outside the gene matches: 9. CDR3 length: 15 amino acids. The germline gives CDR1 SGHAT, CDR2 FQNNGV. V usage is TRBV11-2 and J usage is TRBJ2-7; 7 nucleotides agree with TRBD2. The specimen was blood. The clonotype originates from a girl aged 10 to 17 with multiple sclerosis. CDR3: CASSRGEGGSYEQYF. CDR3 sequence (DNA): TGTGCCAGCAGTCGGGGGGAGGGAGGGTCCTACGAGCAGTACTTC.